The TCR beta chain under discussion was sequenced for a study of cytomegalovirus exposure and HLA in healthy donors. Regarding the study as a whole: Among the CMV-associated chains, a few were confirmed in vitro as specific for CMV antigens. V- and J-gene trimming of TCR beta was linked (in a later analysis) to a missense DCLRE1C variant.

This PCR relied on a set of 60 Vbeta primers and 13 Jbeta primers. TCRdb keeps only in-frame clones here, not all; method: immunoSEQ multiplex PCR. The sample lists approximately 190,000 clones, more than 75% seen once, with around 2.5% in the top ten. As for this clone: Its target is not known.

The source is a woman between 45 and 65 years old in good health and CMV-seropositive. The sequenced material came from PBMCs.

The CDR3, as DNA: TGTGCCAGCAGGCCAAGACAATATGGCTACACCTTC. This encodes CASRPRQYGYTF. V and J are TRBV28 and TRBJ1-2; D ambiguous. The CDR3 contains 12 residues. V was shortened by 6 bases and J by 5 bases, with 10 bases between the two germline ends. The germline V gene has CDR1 MDHEN and CDR2 SYDVKM.